One sample yielded the 25 T cell receptor beta chains listed below, sequenced in a study of blood T cells in healthy people across ages. The use of a sample-barcoded 5' primer and a J-beta primer mix characterized a second PCR of roughly 6 to 12 cycles. TCRdb re-called the 5' RACE reads through MiXCR, storing one row per CDR3 protein. The sample records 1.4 million or so distinct CDR3 sequences, 42% being singletons. The sequenced sample was blood. The receptors originated from a young woman in good health.

V is TRBV7-2 and J is TRBJ1-2; TRBD1 might be the D (5 bases). Germline CDR1 and CDR2: SGHTA and FQGNSA. The V end was cut by 3 bases, the J end by 7 bases, with 18 bases between. This CDR3 contains 15 residues. In DNA form, the CDR3 reads TGTGCCAGCAGCTTTGCAGGGAATAAAGTTAGTGGCTACACCTTC. This translates into CASSFAGNKVSGYTF. The entire variable domain, with the rest obtained from reference TRBV7-2 and TRBJ1-2, is as follows: GAGVSQSPSNKVTEKGKDVELRCDPISGHTALYWYRQSLGQGLEFLIYFQGNSAPDKSGLPSDRFSAERTGGSVSTLTIQRTQQEDSAVYLCASSFAGNKVSGYTFGSGTRLTVV.

This clonotype was counted only a few times. The chain combines TRBV6-2 or TRBV6-3 with TRBJ1-1; tentatively, D is TRBD1 (5 bases). Trimming took off 6 bases at V and 5 bases at J, with 10 bases between the two ends. Germline CDR1 is MNHEY and CDR2 is SVGEGT. This CDR3 is 12 amino acids long. CDR3 residues: CASSGAVTEAFF. The CDR3, as DNA: TGTGCCAGCAGCGGGGCCGTAACTGAAGCTTTCTTT.

The sample holds one count of this clonotype. The chain joins TRBV2 to TRBJ2-5, with D possibly called TRBD1 or TRBD2 (5 bases each). Judging by the DNA end, TRBJ2-1 fits better; the J call may be wrong. The CDR3 is made up of 14 amino acids. Germline CDR1 SNHLY, CDR2 FYNNEI. The CDR3 loop is CASSRDQGKETQFF. CDR3 coding DNA: TGTGCCAGCAGTCGGGACCAGGGCAAAGAGACCCAGTTCTTC.

This clonotype appeared many times. The V call is TRBV7-3, the J call TRBJ2-1, with a weak D call TRBD2 (6 bases). With 5 bases removed from V and 0 bases from J, the gap between germline ends came to 11 bases. The CDR3 covers 15 residues. Germline loops: CDR1 SGHTA, CDR2 FQGTGA. The chain's CDR3 is CASSPRGSSYNEQFF. Here the CDR3 DNA reads TGTGCCAGCAGCCCCCGGGGGAGCTCCTACAATGAGCAGTTCTTC.

The CDR3 DNA sequence: TGCGCCAGCAGCCAAGATTGGGGGTTTGGAGAGACCCAGTACTTC. Encoded protein: CASSQDWGFGETQYF. This chain links TRBV4-3 with TRBJ2-5; D might be TRBD1 or TRBD2, each matching 5 bases. V was shortened by 0 bases and J by 4 bases, with 12 bases between the two germline ends. There are 15 residues in the CDR3. The germline gives CDR1 LGHNA, CDR2 YSLEER.

This clonotype came up a few times. The CDR3: CASSYWRGGQWYF. In DNA, the CDR3 is TGTGCCAGCAGTTACTGGCGGGGGGGCCAGTGGTACTTC. This sequence joins TRBV6-5 and TRBJ2-7, with 9 positions matching TRBD2. The CDR3 runs 13 residues. With V trimmed by 1 base and J by 12 bases, 7 bases remained unmatched. Germline V gives CDR1 MNHEY, CDR2 SVGAGI.

The CDR3 loop is CASSGGDEQFF. CDR3 DNA sequence: TGTGCCAGCAGTGGGGGCGATGAGCAGTTCTTC. This chain connects TRBV6-2 or TRBV6-3 to TRBJ2-1; the D gene is possibly TRBD1 (6 bases). V gave up 5 bases and J gave up 8 bases, with 7 bases separating them. This CDR3 is 11 amino acids long. CDR1 and CDR2 (germline): MNHEY, SVGEGT.

The chain recombines TRBV4-3 with TRBJ1-2; D unresolved. The germline V gene has CDR1 LGHNA and CDR2 YSLEER. The CDR3 has 17 amino acids. V was cut by 0 bases and J by 0 bases, with 14 bases left in between. The CDR3 DNA follows: TGCGCCAGCAGCCAAGATCGGGGAATTCGAGCTAACTATGGCTACACCTTC. Its translation is CASSQDRGIRANYGYTF.

V gene TRBV9 combines with J gene TRBJ1-1, with 9 bases aligning to TRBD1. Germline CDR1 and CDR2: SGDLS and YYNGEE. There are 16 residues in the CDR3. The J segment lost 1 base and the V segment lost 4 bases, leaving 8 bases of the junction unmatched. CDR3 in DNA: TGTGCCAGCAGCCCCTACCTGGACAGGGGGAACACTGAAGCTTTCTTT. It translates to CASSPYLDRGNTEAFF.

This clonotype was observed a few times. The chain uses TRBV11-2 and TRBJ1-2; maybe TRBD1 (5 bases). CDR3 size: 16 residues. Germline V gene lookup returns CDR1 SGHAT and CDR2 FQNNGV. Trimming left V 5 bases short and J 3 bases short, with 19 bases between. The CDR3 bases are TGTGCCAGCAGCCGTCCGAGGGACGGCAGACACTATGGCTACACCTTC. This codes for CASSRPRDGRHYGYTF.

This clonotype was recorded a few times. A clone one base away is much larger, so this may be a read error. The genes are TRBV28 and TRBJ2-1, with D perhaps matching TRBD1 (5 bases). CDR3 size: 12 residues. Germline V gives CDR1 MDHEN, CDR2 SYDVKM. Trimming cost V 3 bases and J 10 bases, with 10 bases left between them. CDR3 protein: CASSLTAYEQFF. CDR3 in DNA: TGTGCCAGCAGTTTGACAGCCTACGAGCAGTTCTTC.

The J gene is TRBJ1-1, the V gene TRBV28, with unresolved D. V lost 3 bases and J lost 4, with 9 bases in between. The V gene's germline CDR1 is MDHEN and CDR2 SYDVKM. The CDR3 is made up of 13 amino acids. CDR3 coding DNA: TGTGCCAGCAGTTTTTTAGCGGGCACTGAAGCTTTCTTT. Translated, it gives CASSFLAGTEAFF.

The V call is TRBV12-3 or TRBV12-4, the J call TRBJ1-5; D is unclear. V was cut by 5 bases and J by 11 bases, with 13 bases left in between. This CDR3 comprises 12 residues. The CDR3 coding sequence is TGTGCCAGCAGTCCTCATTGGACTACCCAGCATTTT. Translating gives CASSPHWTTQHF.

The chain couples TRBV6-2 or TRBV6-3 to TRBJ2-5; TRBD1 might be the D (6 bases). There are 17 residues in the CDR3. V lost 4 bases to trimming and J lost 4 bases, with 22 bases between them. Germline-derived CDR1 and CDR2 are MNHEY and SVGEGT. This chain's CDR3 is CASSFQPLHRERETQYF. The CDR3 region has the DNA TGTGCCAGCAGTTTCCAACCCCTTCACAGGGAACGAGAGACCCAGTACTTC.

A note on this clonotype: At one end the junction does not follow the germline gene, possibly because of a read error. The chain is built from TRBV11-2 and TRBJ2-7, with 11 nucleotides matching TRBD1. The CDR3 has 17 amino acids. Germline V gives CDR1 SGHAT, CDR2 FQNNGV. The CDR3 spells CTSSTGTGTGGSYEQYF. The CDR3 nucleotides read TGTACCAGCAGCACAGGAACTGGGACAGGGGGCTCCTACGAGCAGTACTTC.

As regards this clonotype: The junction and the germline gene differ at one end; a read error may be behind it. The chain employs TRBV9 and TRBJ1-1; D is perhaps TRBD1 (5 bases). CDR3 length: 15 residues. Germline CDR1 is SGDLS and CDR2 is YYNGEE. CDR3 residues: CASSVVDSLNTVAFF. CDR3 DNA: TGTGCCAGCAGCGTAGTTGACAGCCTGAACACTGTAGCTTTCTTT.

This clonotype was seen only a few times. The chain combines TRBV7-9 with TRBJ2-2; 7 bases are a match to TRBD1. The J segment lost 7 bases and the V segment lost 4 bases, leaving 3 bases of the junction unmatched. The CDR3 has 13 residues. The germline gives CDR1 SEHNR, CDR2 FQNEAQ (reference sequence). CDR3 region: CASSYTGDGELFF. The CDR3, as DNA: TGTGCCAGCAGCTATACAGGGGACGGGGAGCTGTTTTTT.

The chain joins TRBV4-2 to TRBJ2-1; 9 bases are shared with TRBD1. The CDR3 spans 15 residues. Germline trimming cut 4 bases from V and 3 bases from J; bases unmatched to any gene: 4. Germline loops: CDR1 LGHNA, CDR2 YNFKEQ. The CDR3 sequence is CASSRQGENYNEQFF. The CDR3 nucleotides read TGTGCCAGCAGCCGACAGGGGGAAAACTACAATGAGCAGTTCTTC.

The chain carries TRBV5-6 and TRBJ2-1; D not certain. With 2 bases removed from V and 1 base from J, the gap between germline ends came to 7 bases. CDR3 length equals 14 residues. Germline CDR1 and CDR2: SGHDT and YYEEEE. CDR3 amino acids: CASSLIGSYNEQFF. For the CDR3, the DNA is TGTGCCAGCAGCTTAATAGGTTCCTACAATGAGCAGTTCTTC.

This clonotype was seen a few times. V usage is TRBV11-2 and J usage is TRBJ1-2, with 11 bases aligning to TRBD1. Unmatched junction bases numbered 10, after V lost 5 bases and J lost 2 bases. In germline, CDR1 is SGHAT, CDR2 FQNNGV. The CDR3 sequence is 17 residues long. In DNA form, the CDR3 reads TGTGCCAGCAGCGGAAGGACAGGGGGCCCTCTAAACTATGGCTACACCTTC. It encodes CASSGRTGGPLNYGYTF.

The chain employs TRBV29-1 and TRBJ2-1; D is perhaps TRBD1 (5 bases). Trimming pared 5 bases from V and 0 bases from J, leaving 20 bases between. The CDR3 runs 17 residues. Germline CDR1 reads SQVTM; CDR2 reads ANQGSEA. This CDR3 is CSVPRVEVLGSYNEQFF. CDR3 in DNA: TGCAGCGTTCCCAGGGTTGAGGTTTTAGGCTCCTACAATGAGCAGTTCTTC.

This clonotype showed up just a few times. The V gene is TRBV24-1, the J gene TRBJ2-5, with 10 bases aligning to TRBD1. Unmatched junction bases numbered 3, after V lost 3 bases and J lost 3 bases. This CDR3 region has 15 residues. CDR1 is KGHDR, CDR2 SFDVKD, per germline. CDR3: CATSDDRGPKETQYF. CDR3 DNA sequence: TGTGCCACCAGTGATGACAGGGGGCCAAAAGAGACCCAGTACTTC.

The CDR3 protein is CASSSVSAGDYGYTF. The CDR3 DNA reads as TGTGCCAGCAGTTCCGTAAGCGCAGGCGACTATGGCTACACCTTC. The V gene is TRBV27, the J gene TRBJ1-2; D remains unclear. V lost 4 bases and J 3 bases, leaving 15 bases between the germline ends. The CDR3 runs to 15 residues. From germline, CDR1 is MNHEY and CDR2 SMNVEV (reference sequence).

Details on this clonotype: It may be a read error: a sequence one base away is much more abundant. This sequence joins TRBV7-6 and TRBJ2-5; D uncertain. V dropped 4 bases and J dropped 0 bases, with 6 bases sitting between them. The CDR3 extends over 13 amino acids. Germline assignment: CDR1 SGHVS and CDR2 FNYEAQ. This chain's CDR3 is CASSYPYQETQYF. The DNA for the CDR3 is TGTGCCAGCAGCTACCCGTACCAAGAGACCCAGTACTTC. The variable domain in full, with the rest retrieved from reference TRBV7-6 and TRBJ2-5, is GAGVSQSPRYKVTKRGQDVALRCDPISGHVSLYWYRQALGQGPEFLTYFNYEAQQDKSGLPNDRFSAERPEGSISTLTIQRTEQRDSAMYRCASSYPYQETQYFGPGTRLLVL.

This clonotype came up a few times. V usage is TRBV13 and J usage is TRBJ2-1; 10 bases align to TRBD2. J was trimmed by 2 bases and V by 1 base; bases with no gene match: 8. The CDR3 is made up of 18 amino acids. Germline V CDR1 and CDR2: PRHDT, FYEKMQ (reference sequence). The CDR3 protein is CASSLVLAGADTYNEQFF. The DNA for the CDR3 is TGTGCCAGCAGCTTAGTGCTAGCGGGAGCCGATACCTACAATGAGCAGTTCTTC.